This entry is about one T cell receptor beta chain. V was clipped by 7 bases and J by 4 bases, with 4 bases between them. The CDR3 consists of 10 residues. Germline V gene data show CDR1 as DFQATT and CDR2 as SNEGSKA (reference sequence). The sample belongs to a study of T cells after yellow fever vaccination. Background on the study: Preparation used SMART-Seq v4 Ultra Low Input for the low-cell-number fractions.

The authors made TCR cDNA by 5'RACE template switching, adding a universal primer site and UMIs. TCRdb called the 5' RACE reads again in MiXCR, with one record for every CDR3 protein. The top ten hold about 18% of the sample, which has 500,000 to 650,000 distinct CDR3 sequences, around a sixth seen once. The input for sequencing was PBMCs, taken 4 to 6 days after the first yellow fever vaccination. The clonotype was recovered from a man aged 18-30 years who received the YFV17D yellow fever vaccine. V and J are TRBV20-1 and TRBJ2-2; D unresolved. The CDR3 DNA reads as TGCAGTGTGGGCACCGGGGAGCTGTTTTTT. Amino acid sequence: CSVGTGELFF.